This T cell receptor (beta chain) was sequenced in a study of cytomegalovirus exposure and HLA in healthy donors. Study observations and caveats: Researchers counted 150 to 200 TCR beta chains as cytomegalovirus-associated. Data from an earlier analysis indicated that most TCR beta V segments were productive either about 90% or about 30% of the time.

Amplification used 60 Vbeta primers and 13 Jbeta primers. Sequencing was performed with immunoSEQ multiplex PCR; in TCRdb, only in-frame clones are kept and a portion is missing. The sample shows about 120,000 clones, 70% to 85% of them seen only once. On this clone: Its cognate antigen is unknown.

This CDR3 contains 16 residues. The J segment lost 8 bases and the V segment lost 3 bases, leaving 10 bases of the junction unmatched. From germline, CDR1 is MDHEN and CDR2 SYDVKM. Sequencing input: PBMCs. The chain combines TRBV28 with TRBJ1-4, with TRBD1 matching over 9 bases. The sequence came from a female donor in good health and CMV-seronegative. CDR3 bases: TGTGCCAGCAGTTTCCCCGGGACAGGGACTTACGAAAAACTGTTTTTT. Its protein is CASSFPGTGTYEKLFF.